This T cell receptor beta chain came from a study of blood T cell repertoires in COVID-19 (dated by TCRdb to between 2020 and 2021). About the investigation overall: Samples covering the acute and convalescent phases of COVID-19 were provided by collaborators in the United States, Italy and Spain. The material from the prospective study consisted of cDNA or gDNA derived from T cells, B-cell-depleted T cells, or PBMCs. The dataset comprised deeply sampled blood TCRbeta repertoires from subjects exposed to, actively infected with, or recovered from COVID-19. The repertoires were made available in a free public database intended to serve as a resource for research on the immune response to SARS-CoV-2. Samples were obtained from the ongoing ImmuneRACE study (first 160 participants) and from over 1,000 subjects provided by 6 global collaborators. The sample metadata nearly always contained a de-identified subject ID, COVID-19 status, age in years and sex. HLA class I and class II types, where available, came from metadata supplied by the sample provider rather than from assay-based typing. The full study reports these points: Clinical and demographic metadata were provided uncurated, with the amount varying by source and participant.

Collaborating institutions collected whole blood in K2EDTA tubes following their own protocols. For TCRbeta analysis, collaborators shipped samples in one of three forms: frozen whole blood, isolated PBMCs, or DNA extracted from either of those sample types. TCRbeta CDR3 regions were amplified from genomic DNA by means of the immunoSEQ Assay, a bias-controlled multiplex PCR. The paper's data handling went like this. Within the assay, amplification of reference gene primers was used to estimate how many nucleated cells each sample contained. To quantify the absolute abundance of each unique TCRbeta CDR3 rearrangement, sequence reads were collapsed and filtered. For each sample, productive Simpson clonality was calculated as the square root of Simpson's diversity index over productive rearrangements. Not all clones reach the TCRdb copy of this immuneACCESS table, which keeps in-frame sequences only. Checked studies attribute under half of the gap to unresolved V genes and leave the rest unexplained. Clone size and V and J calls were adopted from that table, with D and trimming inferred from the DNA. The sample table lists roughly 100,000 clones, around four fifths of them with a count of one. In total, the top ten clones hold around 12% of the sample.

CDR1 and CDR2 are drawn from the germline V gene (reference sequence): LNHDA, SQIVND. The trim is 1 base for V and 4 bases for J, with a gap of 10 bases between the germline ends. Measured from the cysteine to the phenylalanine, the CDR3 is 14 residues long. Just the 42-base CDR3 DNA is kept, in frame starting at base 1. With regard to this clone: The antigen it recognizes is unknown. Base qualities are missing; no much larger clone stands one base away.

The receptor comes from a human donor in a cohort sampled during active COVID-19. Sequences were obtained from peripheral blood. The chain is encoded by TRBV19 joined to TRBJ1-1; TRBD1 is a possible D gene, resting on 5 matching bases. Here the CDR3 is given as CASSIGRVGTEAFF. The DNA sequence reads TGTGCCAGTAGTATAGGCAGGGTGGGCACTGAAGCTTTCTTT.